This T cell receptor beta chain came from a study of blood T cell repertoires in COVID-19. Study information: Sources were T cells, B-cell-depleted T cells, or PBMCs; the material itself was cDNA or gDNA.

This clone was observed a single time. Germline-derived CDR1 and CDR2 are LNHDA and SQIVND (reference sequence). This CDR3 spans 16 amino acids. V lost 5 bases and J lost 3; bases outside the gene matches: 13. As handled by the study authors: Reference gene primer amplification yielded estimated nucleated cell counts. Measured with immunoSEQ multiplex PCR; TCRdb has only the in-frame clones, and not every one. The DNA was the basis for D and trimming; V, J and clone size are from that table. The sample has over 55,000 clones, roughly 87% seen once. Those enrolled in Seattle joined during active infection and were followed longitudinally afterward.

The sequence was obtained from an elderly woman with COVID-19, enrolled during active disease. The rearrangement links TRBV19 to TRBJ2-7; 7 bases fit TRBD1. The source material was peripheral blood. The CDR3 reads CASSSTGTVGRYEQYF. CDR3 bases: TGTGCCAGTAGTTCGACCGGGACAGTTGGGCGCTACGAGCAGTACTTC.